These T cell receptor beta chains were read from a single sample in a study of shared T cell receptors in the human thymus. Sequenced by immunoSEQ multiplex PCR; TCRdb stores in-frame clones only, minus some. The table shows 500,000 to 550,000 clones, with approximately 80% occurring only once. The sample was also reused in another study, on human thymus T cells.

The sample was thymocytes. All receptors derive from a boy in the first two years of life with a congenital heart defect. The CDR3 runs from the conserved cysteine through the conserved F or W.

J | V | CDR3
TRBJ2-2 | TRBV19 | CAGEDGTGELFF
TRBJ2-5 | TRBV5-1 | CASSLRQGAGETQYF
TRBJ1-2 | TRBV28 | CASSLRGRGGYTF
TRBJ1-5 | TRBV2 | CASSEARPSNQPQHF
TRBJ2-1 | TRBV11-3 | CASSLARLAFYNEQFF
TRBJ2-7 | TRBV7-9 | CASTYGEGYEQYF
TRBJ2-1 | TRBV4-3 | CASSQAPGGEQFF
TRBJ1-2 | TRBV21-1 | CASSTLLGGYGYTF
TRBJ2-3 | TRBV4-3 | CASRQGVRSGCTDTQYF
TRBJ2-1 | TRBV6-5 | CASSYEPMHSYNEQFF
TRBJ2-5 | TRBV28 | CASRPTGRGYETQYF
TRBJ2-7 | TRBV4-1 | CASSPPGAGVRGEQYF
TRBJ2-7 | TRBV11-2 | CASSTEGAPFYEQYF
TRBJ1-2 | TRBV2 | CASRPGQGPNYGYTF
NA | TRBV4-3 | CASSRYRDRLIYEQYF
TRBJ2-1 | TRBV5-1 | CASSLEGGRALNEQFF
TRBJ2-6 | TRBV11-2 | CASSLGTGGNSGANVLTF
TRBJ2-7 | TRBV6-5 | CASSWTSGKDDEQYF
TRBJ1-2 | TRBV29-1 | CSVGGTGGSGYTF
TRBJ2-5 | TRBV6-1 | CASSDRAGKLSSFQETQYF
TRBJ2-2 | TRBV11-2 | CASSPGHENTGELFF
TRBJ2-7 | TRBV4-3 | CASSQFRQATSYEQYF
TRBJ1-2 | TRBV7-8 | CASSLGSDRVMNYGYTF
TRBJ2-3 | TRBV2 | CASSEAPSGRAADTQYF
TRBJ2-7 | TRBV7-2 | CASSLGASGTGYGEQYF
TRBJ1-5 | TRBV6-4 | CASSAQGYSNQPQHF
TRBJ2-2 | TRBV19 | CASSTAGVQTGELFF
TRBJ2-7 | TRBV25-1 | CASSDGTSESYEQYF
TRBJ2-1 | TRBV4-3 | CASSQAGFRSYNEQFF
TRBJ2-5 | TRBV5-6 | CASSLPRGDRVETQYF
TRBJ1-2 | TRBV6-5 | CASRRSTGYTF
TRBJ2-1 | TRBV28 | CASSPAAFYNEQFF
TRBJ2-5 | TRBV7-2 | CASSLTVETQYF
TRBJ2-3 | TRBV6-1 | CASSPREELKDTQYF
TRBJ2-2 | TRBV5-8 | CASSLPADSTGELFF
NA | TRBV6-1 | CASSGTPRGPQYEQYF
TRBJ1-2 | TRBV9 | CASSVGRGQGQNYGYTF
TRBJ2-1 | TRBV30 | CAWSFSGRRSYNEQFF
TRBJ1-2 | TRBV7-9 | CASSLLRGQRGDGYTF
TRBJ2-7 | TRBV23-1 | CASSQSGGKAYSYEQYF
TRBJ1-2 | TRBV9 | CASSGGQVGGYTF
TRBJ2-1 | TRBV14 | CASSQDRRQGASEQFF
TRBJ2-3 | TRBV5-1 | CASSSQAGGTDTQYF
TRBJ2-7 | TRBV28 | CASSPSGTSVSYEQYF
TRBJ2-7 | TRBV25-1 | CASSEARDRAPYEQYF
TRBJ2-5 | TRBV9 | CASSPQKTSGSRETQYF
TRBJ2-1 | TRBV5-1 | CASSPGTSGSVYEQFF
TRBJ1-1 | TRBV27 | CASSPHRVGHTEAFF
TRBJ2-1 | TRBV11-2 | CASSVLRNEQFF
TRBJ2-7 | TRBV11-3 | CASSFRSSYEQYF
TRBJ1-2 | TRBV11-2 | CASSSTGAGYGYTF
TRBJ1-3 | TRBV27 | CASSSSGLISGNTIYF
TRBJ2-7 | TRBV6-5 | CASLKLYGKLYEQYF
TRBJ2-7 | TRBV7-2 | CASSLDGASGRTSSYEQYF
TRBJ2-7 | TRBV11-2 | CASSLAPGQGAEQYF
TRBJ2-2 | TRBV2 | CASSDLRTGGNTGELFF
TRBJ2-3 | TRBV9 | CASSVQILTDTQYF
TRBJ2-3 | TRBV28 | CASSSGLAGGVDTQYF
TRBJ2-1 | TRBV7-9 | CASSFRTSGNNEQFF